This entry lists 22 T cell receptor beta chains sequenced from one sample in a study of identical twins listed by TCRdb under 2016. The library was generated by 5' RACE. Data came from an Illumina HiSeq 2000. Through fastp at Q25 and MiXCR, TCRdb rebuilt clones from the public reads, retaining in-frame beta chains. Every distinct CDR3 protein forms one entry, paired with its most common genes and DNA. Within this sample are 450,000 or so distinct CDR3 sequences, with around 18% of them counted one time only. The ten biggest clones cover 9% to 15% of the sample. The material sequenced was naive T cells sorted from blood. The cell subset or site label for this specimen denotes: cells isolated with a human naive T-cell isolation kit. These receptors were collected from a man aged 50-59 years in good health.

V is TRBV12-3 or TRBV12-4 and J is TRBJ2-5, with TRBD2 identical over 16 bases. J gave up 2 bases and V 6 bases, and 9 bases lay outside the gene matches. The CDR3 is 18 residues long. The CDR3 DNA is TGTGCCAGCAGCCCCGGGACTAGCGGGGGGGCTGAACAAGAGACCCAGTACTTC. Its translation is CASSPGTSGGAEQETQYF.

The genes are TRBV5-1 and TRBJ2-4, with D perhaps TRBD1 (6 bases). CDR1 and CDR2 (germline): SGHRS, YFSETQ. The CDR3 has 13 residues. The V end lost 0 bases, the J end lost 8 bases, and 9 bases lay between the germline ends. CDR3 bases: TGCGCCAGCAGCTTGGACAGGGCAGACATTCAGTACTTC. Its protein is CASSLDRADIQYF. The variable domain in full, with the rest retrieved from reference TRBV5-1 and TRBJ2-4, is KAGVTQTPRYLIKTRGQQVTLSCSPISGHRSVSWYQQTPGQGLQFLFEYFSETQRNKGNFPGRFSGRQFSNSRSEMNVSTLELGDSALYLCASSLDRADIQYFGAGTRLSVL.

The chain couples TRBV7-2 to TRBJ1-2; the D is unclear. Germline CDR1 and CDR2: SGHTA and FQGNSA. The CDR3 contains 14 residues. Between the trimmed V and J ends, which lost 2 bases and 4 bases, there was a span of 11 bases. This chain's CDR3 is CASSLLGRVYGYTF. The DNA for the CDR3 is TGTGCCAGCAGCTTATTAGGTCGGGTCTATGGCTACACCTTC.

Only a few counts were recorded for this clonotype. This sequence joins TRBV12-3 or TRBV12-4 and TRBJ2-4; D remains ambiguous. V lost 5 bases and J 0 bases, leaving 14 bases between the germline ends. The length of the CDR3 is 16 residues. CDR3 loop: CASSGRLTLAKNIQYF. Written as DNA, the CDR3 is TGTGCCAGCAGTGGACGGTTGACTCTAGCCAAAAACATTCAGTACTTC.

The J gene is TRBJ1-5, the V gene TRBV20-1; D is ambiguous. The germline V and J ends were trimmed by 3 bases and 0 bases, with 9 bases remaining between them. The CDR3 spans 14 residues. Germline V gives CDR1 DFQATT, CDR2 SNEGSKA (reference sequence). Written as DNA, the CDR3 is TGCAGTGCTAGGCGGAAGTATAGCAATCAGCCCCAGCATTTT. This gives the protein CSARRKYSNQPQHF.

This chain links TRBV5-5 with TRBJ2-5; 7 bases fit TRBD1. The V segment lost 4 bases and the J segment 1 base; nucleotides outside the gene matches: 4. Germline V CDR1 and CDR2: SGHKS, YYEKEE (reference sequence). There are 14 residues in the CDR3. CDR3 in DNA: TGTGCCAGCAGCGACCGGGACAGCCAAGAGACCCAGTACTTC. This encodes CASSDRDSQETQYF.

V and J are TRBV6-2 or TRBV6-3 and TRBJ2-4; D could derive from TRBD1 or TRBD2 (5 bases each). The V gene lost 1 base and the J gene lost 0 bases, with 16 bases spanning the gap. CDR1 is MNHEY and CDR2 is SVGEGT in the germline V gene. This CDR3 is 18 amino acids long. The CDR3 region is CASSYFQGVKLAKNIQYF. The CDR3 DNA is TGTGCCAGCAGTTACTTCCAGGGAGTAAAACTAGCCAAAAACATTCAGTACTTC.

A word on this clonotype: Mismatch with germline at one junction end may stem from a read error. V usage is TRBV10-2 and J usage is TRBJ2-2, with D tentatively TRBD2 (5 bases). Germline V lookup: CDR1 WSHSY, CDR2 SAAADI. The CDR3 is made up of 12 amino acids. The CDR3 spells CASRRNTGELVF. CDR3 in DNA: TGCGCCAGCAGACGGAACACCGGGGAGCTGGTTTTT.

In this sample, this clonotype turned up many times. V is TRBV27 and J is TRBJ1-1, with a tentative D call TRBD1 (5 bases). V was pared by 5 bases and J by 5 bases, with 15 bases between. CDR3 length: 14 amino acids. The V gene's germline CDR1 is MNHEY and CDR2 SMNVEV (reference sequence). CDR3 in DNA: TGTGCCAGCAGTGCAGGGTTTGGAGAAACTGAAGCTTTCTTT. It encodes CASSAGFGETEAFF.

This clonotype was seen a few times. J is TRBJ1-1 and V is TRBV4-3; 9 nucleotides line up with TRBD1. CDR3 length equals 14 residues. Germline V lookup: CDR1 LGHNA, CDR2 YSLEER. V was pared by 4 bases and J by 3 bases, with 3 bases of the junction left unmatched. DNA of the CDR3: TGCGCCAGCAGCCTAGACAGGGGGGACACTGAAGCTTTCTTT. It translates to CASSLDRGDTEAFF.

The rearrangement uses TRBV20-1 and TRBJ2-2; D tentatively reads TRBD1 or TRBD2 (5 bases each). The V and J ends lost 6 bases and 1 base respectively, with 15 bases between them. The germline V gene has CDR1 DFQATT and CDR2 SNEGSKA (reference sequence). There are 15 residues in the CDR3. CDR3 sequence: CSAQNAGGNTGELFF. CDR3 nucleotides: TGCAGTGCCCAAAACGCTGGGGGGAACACCGGGGAGCTGTTTTTT.

This clonotype appeared a few times. The V and J genes are TRBV6-5 and TRBJ2-4, with no clear D. Trimming stripped 4 bases from V and 5 bases from J, with 9 bases between. The germline V gene encodes CDR1 MNHEY and CDR2 SVGAGI. This CDR3 region has 13 residues. Written as DNA, the CDR3 is TGTGCCAGCAGTTCCGGACCTGAAAACATTCAGTACTTC. This sequence encodes CASSSGPENIQYF.

Many counts were recorded for this clonotype. The rearrangement joins TRBV5-1 to TRBJ2-7; D possibly corresponds to TRBD2 (5 bases). Between the trimmed V and J ends, which lost 0 bases and 0 bases, there was a span of 10 bases. CDR1 and CDR2 (germline): SGHRS, YFSETQ. The CDR3 covers 15 residues. The DNA for the CDR3 is TGCGCCAGCAGCTTGGGACCGGGAAGCTCCTACGAGCAGTACTTC. The encoded protein is CASSLGPGSSYEQYF.

The V call is TRBV5-1, the J call TRBJ2-5; the match to TRBD2 covers 11 bases. Germline assignment: CDR1 SGHRS and CDR2 YFSETQ. Losses at the gene ends were 0 bases for V and 1 base for J; bases not matched to a gene: 8. CDR3 length: 18 amino acids. The CDR3 sequence is CASSLGGLAGTTQETQYF. CDR3 nucleotide sequence: TGCGCCAGCAGCTTGGGTGGACTAGCGGGTACTACCCAAGAGACCCAGTACTTC.

This clonotype was observed a few times. The chain employs TRBV10-2 and TRBJ2-7; TRBD2 matches at 11 bases. V shed 2 bases, J shed 2 bases, and the junction held 5 bases outside the gene matches. The length of the CDR3 is 16 residues. Germline values: CDR1 WSHSY, CDR2 SAAADI. The CDR3 nucleotides read TGCGCCAGCAGTGAGGGACTAGCGGGTTCTCCCTACGAGCAGTACTTC. Amino acids: CASSEGLAGSPYEQYF.

This sequence joins TRBV28 and TRBJ2-2, with D maybe TRBD1 (6 bases). Trimming left V 3 bases short and J 5 bases short, with 13 bases between. The CDR3 totals 15 residues. The germline CDR1 and CDR2 sequences are MDHEN and SYDVKM. The CDR3 loop is CASSLETGPTGELFF. CDR3 nucleotide sequence: TGTGCCAGCAGTTTGGAAACAGGGCCTACCGGGGAGCTGTTTTTT.

The chain carries TRBV6-1 and TRBJ2-3; 12 nucleotides match TRBD2. The CDR3 covers 18 residues. Germline CDR1 is MNHNS and CDR2 is SASEGT. V dropped 6 bases and J dropped 4; count of bases not matched to a gene: 14. The CDR3 DNA sequence: TGTGCCAGCAGCCGACTAGCGGGGGCTAATCTCATCGCAGATACGCAGTATTTT. It yields the protein CASSRLAGANLIADTQYF.

The sample holds many counts of this clonotype. The genes are TRBV4-3 and TRBJ2-3; weak D call: TRBD1 (6 bases). The germline V and J ends were trimmed by 0 bases and 0 bases, with 13 bases remaining between them. Germline V gives CDR1 LGHNA, CDR2 YSLEER. The CDR3 has 17 residues. The CDR3 region is CASSQDLGGASTDTQYF. CDR3 nucleotide sequence: TGCGCCAGCAGCCAAGATCTTGGGGGCGCTAGCACAGATACGCAGTATTTT.

This clonotype was counted a few times. The V gene is TRBV5-4, the J gene TRBJ2-3; D is ambiguous. The germline CDR1 and CDR2 sequences are SGHNT and YYREEE (reference sequence). V was cut by 0 bases and J by 5 bases, with 7 bases left in between. This CDR3 contains 13 residues. Here the CDR3 DNA reads TGTGCCAGCAGCTTGGCCGTGGGAGATACGCAGTATTTT. Its translation is CASSLAVGDTQYF.

J is TRBJ2-1 and V is TRBV4-2, with D tentatively TRBD2 (6 bases). The germline V and J ends were trimmed by 0 bases and 0 bases, with 12 bases remaining between them. Germline CDR1 is LGHNA and CDR2 is YNFKEQ. The CDR3 is 17 amino acids. The CDR3 loop reads CASSQDPAGNSYNEQFF. In nucleotides, the CDR3 is TGTGCCAGCAGCCAAGATCCGGCGGGGAACTCCTACAATGAGCAGTTCTTC.

This clonotype was counted only a few times. The V call is TRBV11-2, the J call TRBJ2-2, with TRBD1 identical over 8 bases. There are 18 residues in the CDR3. Looked up from germline, CDR1 is SGHAT and CDR2 is FQNNGV. J lost 8 bases, V lost 4 bases, and 18 bases had no gene match. The CDR3 is CASSSLPTGDLGTGELFF. CDR3 nucleotide sequence: TGTGCCAGCAGCTCTTTACCGACAGGGGACCTCGGTACGGGGGAGCTGTTTTTT.

V gene TRBV7-2 combines with J gene TRBJ2-1; the match to TRBD2 covers 11 bases. Germline CDR1 reads SGHTA; CDR2 reads FQGNSA. This CDR3 has 15 amino acids. J lost 5 bases, V lost 3 bases, and 3 bases had no gene match. The CDR3 here is CASSFVAGGHNEQFF. The CDR3 nucleotides read TGTGCCAGCAGCTTCGTAGCGGGAGGGCACAATGAGCAGTTCTTC.